The rows below give T cell receptor beta chains drawn from one sample of a study of cytomegalovirus exposure and HLA in healthy donors. Produced via immunoSEQ multiplex PCR; TCRdb's table is partial and in-frame only. The sample carries 100,000 to 150,000 clones, 70% to 80% recorded once. The sequenced sample consisted of PBMCs. The origin of the receptors is a man aged 50 or older in good health and CMV-seronegative. The CDR3 runs from the conserved cysteine through the conserved F or W. The D gene is left open where the match is weak. Clone size appears in some rows only: once, few, many, or a class for an expanded clone.

j_gene	abundance	v_gene	d_gene	CDR3aa	CDR3nt
TRBJ2-3	.	TRBV6-1	TRBD2	CASMFISGGTDTQYF	TGTGCCAGCATGTTTATTAGCGGGGGCACAGATACGCAGTATTTT
TRBJ1-3	few	TRBV9	.	CASSVDLQGSSGNTIYF	TGTGCCAGCAGCGTAGATCTACAGGGATCCTCTGGAAACACCATATATTTT
TRBJ2-5	.	TRBV6-1	TRBD2	CASSEASGRVETQYF	TGTGCCAGCAGTGAAGCCTCGGGGAGGGTGGAGACCCAGTACTTC
TRBJ2-3	.	TRBV6-4	TRBD2	CASSLGTTTDTQYF	TGTGCCAGCAGCTTGGGGACTACCACAGATACGCAGTATTTT
TRBJ2-2	.	TRBV7-3	.	CASSLSTGSAGELFF	TGTGCCAGCAGCTTAAGTACGGGATCCGCGGGGGAGCTGTTTTTT
TRBJ2-5	.	TRBV7-2	TRBD2	CASSPLGAGGLETQYF	TGTGCCAGCAGCCCCCTAGGGGCGGGGGGGCTCGAGACCCAGTACTTC
TRBJ1-1	.	TRBV5-1	.	CASSLDRTGNTEAFF	TGCGCCAGCAGCTTGGATCGGACGGGAAACACTGAAGCTTTCTTT
TRBJ2-6	.	TRBV4-1	.	CASSQVGGHSGANVLTF	TGCGCCAGCAGCCAAGTTGGCGGGCATTCTGGGGCCAACGTCCTGACTTTC
TRBJ2-7	.	TRBV18	TRBD1	CASSEDRVQGEQYF	TGTGCCAGCTCAGAAGACAGGGTCCAAGGCGAGCAGTACTTC
TRBJ2-5	.	TRBV5-4	.	CASSDERTQETQYF	TGTGCCAGCAGCGATGAGCGGACCCAAGAGACCCAGTACTTC
TRBJ1-1	.	TRBV10-3	.	CAISSWGPYTEAFF	TGTGCCATCTCCAGTTGGGGGCCCTACACTGAAGCTTTCTTT
TRBJ1-5	few	TRBV15	.	CATSRAPLQESNQPQHF	TGTGCCACCAGCAGAGCTCCCCTTCAGGAAAGCAATCAGCCCCAGCATTTT
TRBJ2-7	.	TRBV29-1	TRBD2	CSASGGAWGEQYF	TGCAGCGCTAGCGGGGGGGCATGGGGCGAGCAGTACTTC
TRBJ2-1	.	TRBV27	.	CASSFTQGGYNEQFF	TGTGCCAGCAGTTTTACGCAGGGAGGCTACAATGAGCAGTTCTTC
TRBJ2-7	.	TRBV4-3	.	CASSPGLTYEQYF	TGCGCCAGCAGCCCTGGGCTTACCTACGAGCAGTACTTC
TRBJ1-2	few	TRBV10-1	.	CASSGEIVGGYTF	TGCGCCAGCAGTGGAGAGATTGTCGGTGGCTACACCTTC
TRBJ2-6	.	TRBV7-2	.	CASLPGWDTSPGANVLTF	TGTGCCAGCCTCCCTGGTTGGGACACCAGTCCCGGGGCCAACGTCCTGACTTTC
TRBJ2-2	.	TRBV2	TRBD1	CASSQGANTGELFF	TGTGCCAGCAGTCAGGGGGCCAACACCGGGGAGCTGTTTTTT
TRBJ2-2	.	TRBV5-1	.	CASSLALGGTGELFF	TGCGCCAGCAGCTTGGCGCTCGGAGGCACCGGGGAGCTGTTTTTT
TRBJ2-3	.	TRBV5-4	.	CASSLEYGDTDTQYF	TGTGCCAGCAGCTTGGAGTACGGAGACACAGATACGCAGTATTTT
TRBJ1-5	.	TRBV7-8	TRBD1	CASSLERRGHQPQHF	TGTGCCAGCAGCTTAGAACGCAGGGGGCATCAGCCCCAGCATTTT
TRBJ1-3	.	TRBV9	.	CASSVEPTSSGNTIYF	TGTGCCAGCAGCGTAGAGCCGACTAGCTCTGGAAACACCATATATTTT
TRBJ2-2	.	TRBV5-4	TRBD2	CASSLAGTNTGELFF	TGTGCCAGCAGTTTAGCGGGCACGAATACCGGGGAGCTGTTTTTT
TRBJ2-3	.	TRBV5-1	TRBD1	CASSSGGLRTDTQYF	TGCGCCAGCAGCTCAGGGGGCTTGAGGACAGATACGCAGTATTTT
TRBJ1-1	.	TRBV14	.	CASSQAIGNTEAFF	TGTGCCAGCAGCCAAGCGATCGGGAACACTGAAGCTTTCTTT
TRBJ1-5	.	TRBV2	.	CASSRTQGSNQPQHF	TGTGCCAGCAGTAGAACACAGGGTAGCAATCAGCCCCAGCATTTT
TRBJ2-5	.	TRBV4-1	.	CASSQASLETQYF	TGCGCCAGCAGCCAAGCCTCTTTAGAGACCCAGTACTTC
TRBJ1-1	.	TRBV11-2	TRBD1	CASSRGQGLTNTEAFF	TGTGCCAGCAGCCGAGGACAGGGGTTGACGAACACTGAAGCTTTCTTT
TRBJ2-1	once	TRBV4-1	.	CASSQKGDEQFF	TGCGCCAGCAGCCAGAAAGGGGATGAGCAGTTCTTC
TRBJ2-1	.	TRBV19	.	CASTSTGMSYNEQFF	TGTGCCAGTACCTCGACAGGCATGTCCTACAATGAGCAGTTCTTC
TRBJ1-4	.	TRBV7-9	.	CASSRDSDEKLFF	TGTGCCAGCAGCCGCGACAGCGACGAAAAACTGTTTTTT
TRBJ2-3	few	TRBV5-1	TRBD2	CASSPGGGTTQYF	TGCGCCAGCAGCCCCGGGGGGGGGACCACGCAGTATTTT
TRBJ1-5	.	TRBV18	.	CASSPLTSNQPQHF	TGTGCCAGCTCACCACTTACATCCAATCAGCCCCAGCATTTT
TRBJ1-2	.	TRBV2	.	CASSEAVSDYGYTF	TGTGCCAGCAGTGAGGCAGTATCAGACTATGGCTACACCTTC
TRBJ1-1	.	TRBV7-8	.	CASSLQGVNTEAFF	TGTGCCAGCAGCTTACAGGGCGTCAACACTGAAGCTTTCTTT
TRBJ2-1	.	TRBV11-2	TRBD2	CASSLQLAGLFF	TGTGCCAGCAGCCTGCAACTAGCGGGGCTGTTCTTC
TRBJ2-3	.	TRBV7-9	.	CSSPTSTDTQYF	TGTTCCAGCCCAACTAGCACAGATACGCAGTATTTT
TRBJ1-2	.	TRBV7-2	.	CASSLGGGDGGYTF	TGTGCCAGCAGCTTAGGGGGAGGGGACGGCGGCTACACCTTC
TRBJ2-7	.	TRBV5-1	TRBD2	CASSLGGGGSYEQYF	TGCGCCAGCAGCTTAGGCGGGGGGGGGTCCTACGAGCAGTACTTC
TRBJ2-3	once	TRBV5-5	TRBD1	CASSSRTGRDTQYF	TGTGCCAGCAGCTCCCGGACAGGACGAGATACGCAGTATTTT
TRBJ1-2	.	TRBV7-3	TRBD1	CASSLTRDSGYTF	TGTGCCAGCAGCTTAACGCGGGACAGCGGCTACACCTTC
TRBJ1-4	.	TRBV2	.	CASSFQRIEKLFF	TGTGCCAGCAGTTTCCAGAGGATTGAAAAACTGTTTTTT
TRBJ2-1	.	TRBV11-1	.	CASSLAGSNEQFF	TGTGCCAGCAGCCTCGCCGGGAGCAATGAGCAGTTCTTC